The 21 T cell receptor beta chains given below trace back to one sample, sequenced in a study of OX40 agonist ivuxolimab in advanced cancers. The method was immunoSEQ multiplex PCR; TCRdb's version includes in-frame clones alone and lacks a portion of them. The sample has about 51,000 clones; approximately 83% are singletons. The input for sequencing was CD4+ or CD8+ T cells sorted from blood, taken in a trial of the OX40 agonist ivuxolimab. All receptors derive from an adult with an advanced solid tumor such as melanoma, head and neck, liver or kidney cancer.

The chain uses TRBV6-5 and TRBJ1-6; D call uncertain. In germline, CDR1 is MNHEY, CDR2 SVGAGI. Between the trimmed V and J ends, which lost 2 bases and 5 bases, there was a span of 10 bases. The CDR3 contains 15 residues. The CDR3 DNA follows: TGTGCCAGCAGTTACATAGGATCAGATAATTCACCCCTCCACTTT. It specifies CASSYIGSDNSPLHF.

The rearrangement links TRBV4-2 to TRBJ1-1, with TRBD1 as a possible D gene (5 bases). Deletions cut 4 bases from V and 0 bases from J, with 15 bases between. The CDR3 length is 16 residues. Germline assignment: CDR1 LGHNA and CDR2 YNFKEQ. The DNA for the CDR3 is TGTGCCAGCAGCCCATCGGTCGGGGGAATGAACACTGAAGCTTTCTTT. Protein: CASSPSVGGMNTEAFF.

The chain is built from TRBV2 and TRBJ2-6; D unclear. There are 13 residues in the CDR3. V dropped 8 bases and J dropped 2 bases, with 7 bases sitting between them. Germline lookup yields CDR1 SNHLY and CDR2 FYNNEI. CDR3 amino acids: CASLVAGANVLTF. The CDR3 nucleotides are TGTGCCAGCTTAGTGGCTGGGGCCAACGTCCTGACTTTC.

The chain links TRBV7-9 to TRBJ2-1; 8 positions match TRBD2. The CDR3 spans 15 residues. Germline-derived CDR1 and CDR2 are SEHNR and FQNEAQ (reference sequence). V dropped 5 bases and J dropped 10; count of bases not matched to a gene: 13. CDR3 sequence (DNA): TGTGCCAGCAGCCCCCCGGGGGGGCACTCAATCGAGCAGTTCTTC. Encoded protein: CASSPPGGHSIEQFF.

V and J are TRBV6-5 and TRBJ1-1; D call uncertain. CDR3 length: 13 amino acids. CDR1 MNHEY and CDR2 SVGAGI come from the germline V gene. V was clipped by 8 bases and J by 0 bases, with 10 bases between them. The CDR3 protein is CASGPPLNTEAFF. CDR3 DNA: TGTGCCAGCGGTCCACCCCTGAACACTGAAGCTTTCTTT.

This clone was observed a single time. This chain uses TRBV7-2 with TRBJ2-1; 10 nucleotides align to TRBD2. The ends lost 2 bases at V and 8 bases at J; junction bases unmatched: 6. There are 15 residues in the CDR3. CDR1 and CDR2 (germline): SGHTA, FQGNSA. The CDR3, as DNA: TGTGCCAGCAGCTTACTAGCGGGGGAGGCCTATGAGCAGTTCTTC. It specifies CASSLLAGEAYEQFF.

The chain is built from TRBV5-5 and TRBJ1-2, with 7 bases lining up with TRBD1. The junction had 4 bases not matched to a gene; V was cut back by 3 bases and J by 5 bases. There are 13 residues in the CDR3. Germline CDR1 is SGHKS and CDR2 is YYEKEE (reference sequence). CDR3 nucleotide sequence: TGTGCCAGCAGCTACGACAGGGCATATGGCTACACCTTC. It encodes CASSYDRAYGYTF. The full variable domain, with the rest looked up from reference TRBV5-5 and TRBJ1-2, is DAGVTQSPTHLIKTRGQQVTLRCSPISGHKSVSWYQQVLGQGPQFIFQYYEKEERGRGNFPDRFSARQFPNYSSELNVNALLLGDSALYLCASSYDRAYGYTFGSGTRLTVV.

J is TRBJ1-2 and V is TRBV6-5; 12 bases map to TRBD1. V lost 11 bases, J lost 3 bases, and 7 bases stayed unmatched. The V gene's germline CDR1 is MNHEY and CDR2 SVGAGI. There are 14 residues in the CDR3. The CDR3 coding sequence is TGTGCCGGGTGGGACAGGGGGCCCCACTATGGCTACACCTTC. Amino acids: CAGWDRGPHYGYTF.

The V gene is TRBV19, the J gene TRBJ1-3; TRBD1 matches 8 bases. Germline loops: CDR1 LNHDA, CDR2 SQIVND (reference sequence). V was pared by 4 bases and J by 3 bases, with 5 bases of the junction left unmatched. The CDR3 loop spans 15 amino acids. The CDR3 nucleotides read TGTGCCAGTAGTAGCCTCAGGGGGCTTGGAAACACCATATATTTT. It specifies CASSSLRGLGNTIYF.

The J gene is TRBJ2-2, the V gene TRBV7-2; the match to TRBD1 covers 7 bases. This CDR3 comprises 15 residues. Germline values: CDR1 SGHTA, CDR2 FQGNSA. The J segment lost 3 bases and the V segment lost 5 bases, leaving 6 bases of the junction unmatched. CDR3 nucleotides: TGTGCCAGCAGCCGAGACAGGGTAGACACCGGGGAGCTGTTTTTT. Protein: CASSRDRVDTGELFF.

The gene calls are TRBV6-6 and TRBJ1-1, with TRBD1 as a possible D gene (5 bases). CDR3 length equals 15 residues. Per germline, CDR1 MNHNY and CDR2 SVGAGI (reference sequence). V dropped 5 bases and J dropped 5 bases, with 18 bases sitting between them. Here the CDR3 reads CASSTSTGGGTEAFF. The CDR3 bases are TGTGCCAGCAGTACCTCGACCGGCGGGGGTACTGAAGCTTTCTTT.

The genes are TRBV7-3 and TRBJ2-3; D might be TRBD1 (5 bases). CDR3 length: 15 amino acids. The V end was cut by 6 bases, the J end by 2 bases, with 15 bases between. Germline V gene lookup returns CDR1 SGHTA and CDR2 FQGTGA. The CDR3 bases are TGTGCCAGCAGTCCAGGGCCTCCTACCACAGATACGCAGTATTTT. Protein: CASSPGPPTTDTQYF.

This sequence joins TRBV7-2 and TRBJ1-2, with 8 bases fitting TRBD1. The CDR3 is 15 amino acids. V shed 7 bases, J shed 2 bases, and the junction held 9 bases outside the gene matches. The V gene's germline CDR1 is SGHTA and CDR2 FQGNSA. The CDR3 region is CASTPTRTGNYGYTF. The CDR3 region has the DNA TGTGCCAGCACCCCAACCCGGACAGGGAACTATGGCTACACCTTC.

The J gene is TRBJ2-3, the V gene TRBV2, with 7 bases aligning to TRBD2. The CDR3 loop spans 15 amino acids. V lost 2 bases and J lost 1; bases outside the gene matches: 3. The germline V gene has CDR1 SNHLY and CDR2 FYNNEI. CDR3 protein: CASSEMGGGTDTQYF. The CDR3 DNA reads TGTGCCAGCAGTGAAATGGGGGGGGGCACAGATACGCAGTATTTT.

The V and J genes are TRBV6-1 and TRBJ2-1; TRBD1 is a possible D gene (6 bases). The germline V and J ends were trimmed by 6 bases and 0 bases, with 12 bases remaining between them. The V gene's germline CDR1 is MNHNS and CDR2 SASEGT. This CDR3 spans 15 amino acids. CDR3 nucleotides: TGTGCCAGCAGGACTCAGGGGCGCTCCTACAATGAGCAGTTCTTC. Amino acid sequence: CASRTQGRSYNEQFF.

V usage is TRBV2 and J usage is TRBJ2-5, with 7 nucleotides matching TRBD1. The CDR3 is 14 residues long. The germline CDR1 and CDR2 sequences are SNHLY and FYNNEI. V shed 2 bases, J shed 2 bases, and the junction held 2 bases outside the gene matches. The CDR3, as DNA: TGTGCCAGCAGTGAAAGGGACAGACAAGAGACCCAGTACTTC. Protein: CASSERDRQETQYF.

The J gene is TRBJ2-1, the V gene TRBV7-2; TRBD2 matches at 12 bases. Germline V CDR1 and CDR2: SGHTA, FQGNSA. V lost 7 bases, J lost 5 bases, and 9 bases stayed unmatched. CDR3 size: 16 residues. CDR3 residues: CASTATSGGFNNEQFF. The CDR3 DNA is TGTGCCAGCACCGCAACTAGCGGGGGGTTCAACAATGAGCAGTTCTTC.

The count of this clone is one. This chain connects TRBV7-2 to TRBJ1-3, with D uncertain. This CDR3 region has 14 residues. Per germline, CDR1 SGHTA and CDR2 FQGNSA. Trimming removed 1 base at V and 2 bases at J, with 6 bases between. As DNA, the CDR3 is TGTGCCAGCAGCTTAGGTTCTCCTGGAAACACCATATATTTT. Its protein is CASSLGSPGNTIYF.

The CDR3 nucleotides read TGCAGTGCTAGTGCTTACAATGAGCAGTTCTTC. Translated: CSASAYNEQFF. The chain couples TRBV20-1 to TRBJ2-1; no definite D call. There are 11 residues in the CDR3. Trimming took 3 bases from V and 4 from J, leaving 4 bases between them. Germline V gene sequence: CDR1 DFQATT, CDR2 SNEGSKA (reference sequence).

CDR3 DNA sequence: TGTGCCAGTAAGGGGCAGCGGGGGGGCGTCTCAGATACGCAGTATTTT. Its protein product is CASKGQRGGVSDTQYF. This chain connects TRBV2 to TRBJ2-3; 10 nucleotides line up with TRBD2. The germline CDR1 and CDR2 sequences are SNHLY and FYNNEI. Trimming took 9 bases from V and 4 from J; bases not matched to a gene: 13. The CDR3 covers 16 residues.

This chain connects TRBV20-1 to TRBJ2-7, with D possibly matching TRBD1 (5 bases). The length of the CDR3 is 11 residues. V was cut by 3 bases and J by 2 bases, with 5 bases left in between. Germline assignment: CDR1 DFQATT and CDR2 SNEGSKA (reference sequence). The CDR3 spells CSARDTYEQYF. CDR3 in DNA: TGCAGTGCTAGGGACACCTACGAGCAGTACTTC.